This T cell receptor (beta chain) was recovered during a study of Graves' ophthalmopathy and Graves' hyperthyroidism. General study points: With roughly 88% sensitivity and less than 83% specificity, a 13-signature model separated ophthalmopathy from stable hyperthyroidism.

This clonotype turned up a few times. Its target is unknown. The CDR3 consists of 16 residues. The V gene end was trimmed by 0 bases and the J gene end by 4 bases; junction bases not matched to a gene: 6. CDR1 MGHRA and CDR2 YSYEKL come from the germline V gene. Moderate-to-severe activity, CAS at least 3, NOSPECS at least 4 and duration under 3 months characterized donors with ophthalmopathy. The diagnostic workup employed clinical symptoms, serum thyroxine, TRAb, thyroid ultrasound and orbital computed tomography. The PBMCs originated from approximately 10 ml of fresh peripheral blood. RNA served as the template for amplifying TCR beta CDR3 regions. An initial RT-PCR round employing HTBI primers preceded a second-round multiplex PCR. TCRdb recomputed calls from the multiplex PCR reads with MiXCR, one row per CDR3 protein. This sample has some 520,000 distinct CDR3 sequences, with around an eighth found just once.

The chain joins TRBV4-1 to TRBJ1-1; TRBD1 matches at 9 bases. This clonotype was obtained from a woman aged 25 to 39 with Graves' ophthalmopathy. Material for sequencing was blood. The CDR3 loop reads CASSQEGQGPGTEAFF. The DNA for the CDR3 is TGCGCCAGCAGCCAAGAGGGACAGGGACCGGGCACTGAAGCTTTCTTT.